This passage covers 23 T cell receptor beta chains from one sample sequenced in a study of cytomegalovirus exposure and HLA in healthy donors. 13 Jbeta primers and 60 Vbeta primers were used for the PCR. Profiled with immunoSEQ multiplex PCR; TCRdb holds only in-frame clones, not every one. Seen here are approximately 170,000 clones, around 68% observed once, and the top ten hold approximately 1.5%. The material sequenced was PBMCs. These TCRs come from a girl aged 10-17 years in good health and CMV-seronegative.

The V call is TRBV9, the J call TRBJ2-1; TRBD1 matches 9 bases. Trimming removed 2 bases from V and 1 base from J; junction bases left unmatched: 4. The CDR3 covers 16 residues. Germline CDR1 is SGDLS and CDR2 is YYNGEE. In DNA, the CDR3 is TGTGCCAGCAGCGTTACAGGGGGCATGTCCTACAATGAGCAGTTCTTC. Translation gives CASSVTGGMSYNEQFF.

The rearrangement uses TRBV6-1 and TRBJ2-1; D is undetermined. Germline V CDR1 and CDR2: MNHNS, SASEGT. The CDR3 is made up of 12 amino acids. V was cut by 7 bases and J by 4 bases, with 8 bases left in between. The CDR3: CASTSQYNEQFF. CDR3 in DNA: TGTGCCAGCACGTCACAGTACAATGAGCAGTTCTTC.

The chain uses TRBV7-9 and TRBJ1-4; D remains ambiguous. Trimming stripped 5 bases from V and 0 bases from J, with 13 bases between. CDR3 length: 16 residues. Germline CDR1 reads SEHNR; CDR2 reads FQNEAQ (reference sequence). CDR3 DNA: TGTGCCAGCAGCAACCGACGGGATGCAACTAATGAAAAACTGTTTTTT. Encoded protein: CASSNRRDATNEKLFF.

The chain recombines TRBV19 with TRBJ1-5, with D uncertain. This CDR3 has 17 amino acids. Germline V gene sequence: CDR1 LNHDA, CDR2 SQIVND (reference sequence). V lost 1 base to trimming and J lost 1 base, with 14 bases between them. The CDR3 DNA reads TGTGCCAGTAGTATAGCCCTTGGGAGGTTGAGCAATCAGCCCCAGCATTTT. It specifies CASSIALGRLSNQPQHF.

This chain links TRBV4-1 with TRBJ2-7; D remains unclear. Per the germline V gene, CDR1 is MGHRA and CDR2 is YSYEKL. This CDR3 spans 13 amino acids. Deletions cut 0 bases from V and 4 bases from J, with 7 bases between. In DNA, the CDR3 is TGCGCCAGCAGCCAAGATATACAGTACGAGCAGTACTTC. Amino acids: CASSQDIQYEQYF.

This clone was observed a few times. This CDR3 is CASSFTDSWGNTIYF. CDR3 sequence (DNA): TGTGCCAGCAGCTTCACGGACAGTTGGGGAAACACCATATATTTT. This chain uses TRBV5-5 with TRBJ1-3; TRBD1 might be the D (6 bases). The CDR3 loop spans 15 amino acids. Germline V gives CDR1 SGHKS, CDR2 YYEKEE (reference sequence). Trimming cost V 2 bases and J 4 bases, with 13 bases left between them. Complete variable domain (other parts from reference TRBV5-5 and TRBJ1-3): DAGVTQSPTHLIKTRGQQVTLRCSPISGHKSVSWYQQVLGQGPQFIFQYYEKEERGRGNFPDRFSARQFPNYSSELNVNALLLGDSALYLCASSFTDSWGNTIYFGEGSWLTVV.

The chain employs TRBV5-1 and TRBJ1-4; tentatively, D is TRBD1 (5 bases). V lost 0 bases to trimming and J lost 7 bases, with 13 bases between them. The CDR3 consists of 15 residues. The germline gives CDR1 SGHRS, CDR2 YFSETQ. The CDR3 reads CASSLAGQGSEKLFF. CDR3 DNA: TGCGCCAGCAGCTTGGCCGGACAAGGATCTGAAAAACTGTTTTTT.

The chain carries TRBV13 and TRBJ2-7, with 7 bases fitting TRBD2. After removal of 1 base from V and 3 bases from J, the junction contained 3 bases not matched to a gene. CDR1 is PRHDT and CDR2 is FYEKMQ in the germline V gene (reference sequence). The CDR3 extends over 14 amino acids. The CDR3 DNA is TGTGCCAGCAGCTTAGCGGGGGGAAGCTACGAGCAGTACTTC. This translates into CASSLAGGSYEQYF. Looking up the rest from reference TRBV13 and TRBJ2-7 gives the full variable domain: AAGVIQSPRHLIKEKRETATLKCYPIPRHDTVYWYQQGPGQDPQFLISFYEKMQSDKGSIPDRFSAQQFSDYHSELNMSSLELGDSALYFCASSLAGGSYEQYFGPGTRLTVT.

The chain joins TRBV4-1 to TRBJ2-7, with 12 nucleotides matching TRBD2. The length of the CDR3 is 17 residues. Trimming at V came to 3 bases and at J to 6 bases, leaving 12 bases not matched to a gene. Germline CDR1 reads MGHRA; CDR2 reads YSYEKL. CDR3 region: CASSHVLGLAGGLEQYF. The CDR3 DNA reads as TGCGCCAGCAGCCACGTTTTAGGCCTAGCGGGGGGGCTCGAGCAGTACTTC.

The genes are TRBV5-1 and TRBJ1-1, with TRBD1 matching 7 bases. The J segment lost 4 bases and the V segment lost 4 bases, leaving 7 bases of the junction unmatched. This CDR3 is 14 amino acids long. Germline CDR1 SGHRS, CDR2 YFSETQ. The CDR3, as DNA: TGCGCCAGCAGCCCTCAAGCAGGGGGCACTGAAGCTTTCTTT. This sequence encodes CASSPQAGGTEAFF.

This rearrangement joins TRBV10-3 to TRBJ1-1; weak D call: TRBD1 (6 bases). The CDR3 spans 14 residues. The ends were cut back, 6 bases at V and 4 bases at J, with 15 bases in the middle. From germline, CDR1 is ENHRY and CDR2 SYGVKD. For the CDR3, the DNA is TGTGCCATCAGACTTACAGGGCACAGCACTGAAGCTTTCTTT. This gives the protein CAIRLTGHSTEAFF.

This clone was seen a single time. The chain links TRBV19 to TRBJ1-1; 7 positions match TRBD1. The CDR3 loop spans 14 amino acids. V dropped 2 bases and J dropped 7; count of bases not matched to a gene: 7. CDR1 is LNHDA and CDR2 is SQIVND in the germline V gene (reference sequence). The DNA of the CDR3 is TGTGCCAGTAGTATAATGTCACAGGGGATTGAAGCTTTCTTT. It translates to CASSIMSQGIEAFF.

V usage is TRBV7-9 and J usage is TRBJ2-7, with TRBD1 identical over 7 bases. Germline values: CDR1 SEHNR, CDR2 FQNEAQ (reference sequence). V lost 4 bases to trimming and J lost 4 bases; unmatched junction nucleotides: 13. The CDR3 has 16 residues. CDR3 region: CASSSLGQSDWYEQYF. CDR3 nucleotide sequence: TGTGCCAGCAGCTCCCTGGGACAGTCGGATTGGTACGAGCAGTACTTC.

The chain combines TRBV5-1 with TRBJ1-4; no clear D gene. The CDR3 has 15 amino acids. V lost 0 bases to trimming and J lost 7 bases, with 13 bases between them. Germline V gene sequence: CDR1 SGHRS, CDR2 YFSETQ. Written as DNA, the CDR3 is TGCGCCAGCAGCTTGGTCGGGGATGGACCTGAAAAACTGTTTTTT. Translation: CASSLVGDGPEKLFF.

This clone was picked up a small number of times. The J gene is TRBJ2-1, the V gene TRBV25-1; 7 positions match TRBD1. This CDR3 contains 14 residues. After removal of 5 bases from V and 8 bases from J, the junction contained 9 bases not matched to a gene. Germline assignment: CDR1 MGHDK and CDR2 SYGVNS. CDR3 coding DNA: TGTGCCAGCAGTCCGACAGGGCTCGGTTATGAGCAGTTCTTC. Amino acids: CASSPTGLGYEQFF.

A few counts support this clone. The rearrangement links TRBV30 to TRBJ2-3; 11 bases fit TRBD1. CDR1 GTSNPN and CDR2 SVGIG come from the germline V gene (reference sequence). The junction had 6 bases not matched to a gene; V was cut back by 1 base and J by 0 bases. CDR3 length equals 17 residues. In DNA, the CDR3 is TGTGCCTGGAGTGGTCGGACAGGGGGCGTTAGCACAGATACGCAGTATTTT. This translates into CAWSGRTGGVSTDTQYF.

The CDR3 reads CASSVYGHGELFF. CDR3 sequence (DNA): TGTGCCAGCAGCGTATACGGACACGGGGAGCTGTTTTTT. The chain carries TRBV9 and TRBJ2-2; TRBD1 might be the D (5 bases). The V gene lost 1 base and the J gene lost 7 bases, with 8 bases spanning the gap. This CDR3 comprises 13 residues. The germline V gene encodes CDR1 SGDLS and CDR2 YYNGEE.

This sequence joins TRBV11-3 and TRBJ2-1, with 14 bases lining up with TRBD2. This CDR3 has 17 residues. Germline V gives CDR1 SGHNT, CDR2 YENEEA. The V gene end was trimmed by 5 bases and the J gene end by 4 bases; junction bases not matched to a gene: 7. The CDR3 bases are TGTGCCAGCAGCATGACTAGCGGGGGGGCCTTTTACAATGAGCAGTTCTTC. It yields the protein CASSMTSGGAFYNEQFF.

The chain links TRBV5-6 to TRBJ2-1; D gene unclear. This CDR3 comprises 13 residues. V was clipped by 1 base and J by 4 bases, with 6 bases between them. Germline lookup yields CDR1 SGHDT and CDR2 YYEEEE. CDR3 sequence reads: CASSLSQYNEQFF. Here the CDR3 DNA reads TGTGCCAGCAGCTTGTCCCAGTACAATGAGCAGTTCTTC.

This clone has more than one count but fewer than ten. The chain joins TRBV7-8 to TRBJ2-7; D is perhaps TRBD2 (6 bases). The CDR3 consists of 15 residues. Germline V gene lookup returns CDR1 SGHVS and CDR2 FQNEAQ. V was trimmed by 6 bases and J by 1 base, leaving 16 bases between them. The CDR3 nucleotides are TGTGCCAGCAGATCCCCGGGACTTGTGTCCTACGAGCAGTACTTC. This encodes CASRSPGLVSYEQYF.

The rearrangement links TRBV4-1 to TRBJ2-1; D not resolved. The V gene's germline CDR1 is MGHRA and CDR2 YSYEKL. The CDR3 totals 11 residues. Trimming took 4 bases from V and 5 from J, leaving 3 bases between them. CDR3 bases: TGCGCCAGCAGCCTAAACAATGAGCAGTTCTTC. Its protein product is CASSLNNEQFF.

The chain links TRBV19 to TRBJ1-5, with 7 nucleotides matching TRBD1. Germline V gene data show CDR1 as LNHDA and CDR2 as SQIVND (reference sequence). V was pared by 5 bases and J by 6 bases, with 4 bases of the junction left unmatched. The CDR3 runs to 13 residues. The CDR3 nucleotides read TGTGCCAGTAGTGGCGACAGGGCTCAGCCCCAGCATTTT. Protein product: CASSGDRAQPQHF.

The chain links TRBV11-1 to TRBJ2-3; D not certain. Trimming removed 2 bases from V and 1 base from J, with 10 bases in between. This CDR3 comprises 15 residues. CDR1 and CDR2 from the germline V gene are SGHAT and FQDESV (reference sequence). The DNA for the CDR3 is TGTGCCAGCAGCTTAAGGCAGGATGGCACAGATACGCAGTATTTT. Translated: CASSLRQDGTDTQYF. Supplemented by reference TRBV11-1 and TRBJ2-3, the full variable domain reads EAEVAQSPRYKITEKSQAVAFWCDPISGHATLYWYRQILGQGPELLVQFQDESVVDDSQLPKDRFSAERLKGVDSTLKIQPAELGDSAMYLCASSLRQDGTDTQYFGPGTRLTVL.